This T cell receptor (beta chain) comes out of a study of cytomegalovirus exposure and HLA in healthy donors. Findings and caveats of the study: The authors enumerated over 150 TCR beta chains as linked to cytomegalovirus. Follow-up analysis seemed to connect common viral pathogens with several of the most significant clusters identified. Judged likely to be a sequencing artifact was a cluster of highly shared sequence variants. Most TCR sequences showed up rarely, but some public TCRs showed up in many donors.

The CDR3 sequence is 11 residues long. V shed 3 bases and J shed 3 bases, with 3 bases lying between them. Per the germline V gene, CDR1 is MDHEN and CDR2 is SYDVKM. The PCR ran on 60 Vbeta and 13 Jbeta primers. The method was immunoSEQ multiplex PCR; TCRdb's version includes in-frame clones alone and lacks a portion of them. There are about 130,000 clones in the sample; approximately 80% occur only once, and less than 1.5% lies in the top ten. As to this clone: Its antigen remains unknown.

Sequencing was performed on PBMCs. The gene calls are TRBV28 and TRBJ2-7, with unresolved D. This TCR came from a girl aged 2 to 10 in good health and CMV-seronegative. DNA of the CDR3: TGTGCCAGCAGTTTCAGCTACGAGCAGTACTTC. Translation gives CASSFSYEQYF.